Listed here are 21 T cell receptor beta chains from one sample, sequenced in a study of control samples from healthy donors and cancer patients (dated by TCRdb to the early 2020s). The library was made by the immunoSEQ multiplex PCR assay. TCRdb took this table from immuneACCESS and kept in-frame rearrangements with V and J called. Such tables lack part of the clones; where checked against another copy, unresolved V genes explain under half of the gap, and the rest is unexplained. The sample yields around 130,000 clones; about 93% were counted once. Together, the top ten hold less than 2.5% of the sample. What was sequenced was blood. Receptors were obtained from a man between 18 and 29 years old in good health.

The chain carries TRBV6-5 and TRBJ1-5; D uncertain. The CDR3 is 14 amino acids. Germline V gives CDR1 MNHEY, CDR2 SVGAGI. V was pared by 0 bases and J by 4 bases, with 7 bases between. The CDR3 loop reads CASSYSEGNQPQHF. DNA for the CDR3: TGTGCCAGCAGTTACTCGGAGGGAAATCAGCCCCAGCATTTT.

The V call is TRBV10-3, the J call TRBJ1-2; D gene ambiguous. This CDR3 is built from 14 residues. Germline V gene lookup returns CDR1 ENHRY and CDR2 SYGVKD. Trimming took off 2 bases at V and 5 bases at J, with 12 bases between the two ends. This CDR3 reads CAISEKAPLYGYTF. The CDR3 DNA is TGTGCCATCAGTGAGAAGGCCCCTCTATATGGCTACACCTTC.

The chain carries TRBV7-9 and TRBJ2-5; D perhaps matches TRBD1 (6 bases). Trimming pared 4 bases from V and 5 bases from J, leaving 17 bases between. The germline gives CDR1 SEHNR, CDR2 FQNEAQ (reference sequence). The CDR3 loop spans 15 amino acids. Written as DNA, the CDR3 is TGTGCCAGCAGCTCCCGACCGACAGGCGGGGAGACCCAGTACTTC. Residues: CASSSRPTGGETQYF.

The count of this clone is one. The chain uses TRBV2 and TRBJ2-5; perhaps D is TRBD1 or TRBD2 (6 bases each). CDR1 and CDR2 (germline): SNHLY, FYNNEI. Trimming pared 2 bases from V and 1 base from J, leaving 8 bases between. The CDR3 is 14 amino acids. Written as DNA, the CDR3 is TGTGCCAGCAGTGAATGGGGGGCCCAAGAGACCCAGTACTTC. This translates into CASSEWGAQETQYF.

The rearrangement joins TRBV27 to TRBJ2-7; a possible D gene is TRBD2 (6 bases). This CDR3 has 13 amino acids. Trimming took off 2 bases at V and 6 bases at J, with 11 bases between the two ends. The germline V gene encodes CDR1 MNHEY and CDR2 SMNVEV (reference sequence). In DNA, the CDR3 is TGTGCCAGCAGTTTAGGAGGAGGGAGCGAGCAGTACTTC. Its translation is CASSLGGGSEQYF.

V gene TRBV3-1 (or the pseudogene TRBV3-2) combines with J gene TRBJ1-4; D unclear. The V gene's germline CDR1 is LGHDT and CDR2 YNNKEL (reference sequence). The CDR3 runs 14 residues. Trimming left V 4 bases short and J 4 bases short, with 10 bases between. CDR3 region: CASSPPDHNEKLFF. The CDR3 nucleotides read TGTGCCAGCAGCCCCCCCGACCATAATGAAAAACTGTTTTTT.

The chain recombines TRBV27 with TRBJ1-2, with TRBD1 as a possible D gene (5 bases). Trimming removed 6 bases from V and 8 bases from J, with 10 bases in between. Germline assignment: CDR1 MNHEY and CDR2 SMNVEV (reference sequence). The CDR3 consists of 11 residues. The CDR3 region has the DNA TGTGCCAGCAGCGGGGGTTACGGCTACACCTTC. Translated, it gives CASSGGYGYTF.

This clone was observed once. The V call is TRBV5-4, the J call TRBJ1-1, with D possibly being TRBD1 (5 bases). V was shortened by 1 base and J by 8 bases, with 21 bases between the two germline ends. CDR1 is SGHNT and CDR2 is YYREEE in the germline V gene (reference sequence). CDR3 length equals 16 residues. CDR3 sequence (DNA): TGTGCCAGCAGCTTGCCCAGGGCGGGGGGTGTGGGCGAAGCTTTCTTT. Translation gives CASSLPRAGGVGEAFF. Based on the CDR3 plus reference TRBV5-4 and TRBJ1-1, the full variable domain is ETGVTQSPTHLIKTRGQQVTLRCSSQSGHNTVSWYQQALGQGPQFIFQYYREEENGRGNFPPRFSGLQFPNYSSELNVNALELDDSALYLCASSLPRAGGVGEAFFGQGTRLTVV.

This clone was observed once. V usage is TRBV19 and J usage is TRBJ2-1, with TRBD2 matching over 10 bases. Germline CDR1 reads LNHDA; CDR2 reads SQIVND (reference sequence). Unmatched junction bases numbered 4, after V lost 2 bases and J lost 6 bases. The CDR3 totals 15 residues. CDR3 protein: CASSITSGVGNEQFF. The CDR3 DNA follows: TGTGCCAGTAGTATAACTAGCGGGGTGGGCAATGAGCAGTTCTTC.

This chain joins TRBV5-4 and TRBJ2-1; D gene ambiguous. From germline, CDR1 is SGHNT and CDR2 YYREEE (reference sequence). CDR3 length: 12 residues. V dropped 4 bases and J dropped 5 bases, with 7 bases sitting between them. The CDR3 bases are TGTGCCAGCAGCATTCCCAACAATGAGCAGTTCTTC. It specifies CASSIPNNEQFF.

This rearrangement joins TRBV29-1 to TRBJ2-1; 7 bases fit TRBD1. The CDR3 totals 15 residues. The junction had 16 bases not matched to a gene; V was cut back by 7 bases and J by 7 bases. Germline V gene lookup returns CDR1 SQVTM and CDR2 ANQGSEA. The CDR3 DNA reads TGCAGCGCAGAGGGGGCGGAACCACGGCCGAATGAGCAGTTCTTC. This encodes CSAEGAEPRPNEQFF.

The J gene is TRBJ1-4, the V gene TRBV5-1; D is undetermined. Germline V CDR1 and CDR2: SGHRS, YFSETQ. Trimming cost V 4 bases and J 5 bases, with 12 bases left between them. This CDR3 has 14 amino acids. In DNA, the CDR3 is TGCGCCAGCAGCCTGTCTCAGGAAAATGAAAAACTGTTTTTT. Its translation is CASSLSQENEKLFF.

The CDR3 DNA reads TGTGCCAGTAGTATGACCTTCAATGAGCAGTTCTTC. Translation: CASSMTFNEQFF. V gene TRBV19 combines with J gene TRBJ2-1; unclear D gene. Trimming left V 3 bases short and J 6 bases short, with 6 bases between. This CDR3 is built from 12 residues. Per germline, CDR1 LNHDA and CDR2 SQIVND (reference sequence). Combining the CDR3 with reference TRBV19 and TRBJ2-1 gives the whole variable domain DGGITQSPKYLFRKEGQNVTLSCEQNLNHDAMYWYRQDPGQGLRLIYYSQIVNDFQKGDIAEGYSVSREKKESFPLTVTSAQKNPTAFYLCASSMTFNEQFFGPGTRLTVL.

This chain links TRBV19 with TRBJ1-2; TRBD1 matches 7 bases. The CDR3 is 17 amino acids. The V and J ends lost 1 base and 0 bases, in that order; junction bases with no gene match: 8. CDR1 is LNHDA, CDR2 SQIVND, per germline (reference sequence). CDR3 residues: CASSIGGGGTANYGYTF. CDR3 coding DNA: TGTGCCAGTAGTATAGGGGGGGGCGGGACAGCTAACTATGGCTACACCTTC.

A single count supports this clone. CDR3 sequence: CASSPPPGTGPNTEAFF. The DNA of the CDR3 is TGTGCCAGCAGCCCTCCCCCCGGGACAGGTCCGAACACTGAAGCTTTCTTT. This chain uses TRBV27 with TRBJ1-1; 8 bases are a match to TRBD1. Germline CDR1 and CDR2: MNHEY and SMNVEV (reference sequence). The CDR3 length is 17 residues. V was pared by 6 bases and J by 1 base, with 13 bases of the junction left unmatched.

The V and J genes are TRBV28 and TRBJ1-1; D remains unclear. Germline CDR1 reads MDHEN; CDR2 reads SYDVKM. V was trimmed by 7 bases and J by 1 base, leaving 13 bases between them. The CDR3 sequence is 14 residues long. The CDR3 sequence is CASTSDRANTEAFF. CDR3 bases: TGTGCCAGCACCTCAGATCGGGCGAACACTGAAGCTTTCTTT. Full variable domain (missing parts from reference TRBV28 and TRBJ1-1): DVKVTQSSRYLVKRTGEKVFLECVQDMDHENMFWYRQDPGLGLRLIYFSYDVKMKEKGDIPEGYSVSREKKERFSLILESASTNQTSMYLCASTSDRANTEAFFGQGTRLTVV.

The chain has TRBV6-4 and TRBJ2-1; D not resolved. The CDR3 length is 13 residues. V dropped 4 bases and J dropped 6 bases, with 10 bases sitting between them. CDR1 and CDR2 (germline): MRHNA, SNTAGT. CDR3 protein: CASSASIGNEQFF. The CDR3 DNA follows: TGTGCCAGCAGTGCATCGATAGGCAATGAGCAGTTCTTC.

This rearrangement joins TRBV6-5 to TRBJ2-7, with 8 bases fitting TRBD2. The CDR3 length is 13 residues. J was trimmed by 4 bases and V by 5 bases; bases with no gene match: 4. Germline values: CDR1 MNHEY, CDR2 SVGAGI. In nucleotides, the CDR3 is TGTGCCAGCAGTCCCCGGGGGGGATACGAGCAGTACGTC. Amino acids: CASSPRGGYEQYV.

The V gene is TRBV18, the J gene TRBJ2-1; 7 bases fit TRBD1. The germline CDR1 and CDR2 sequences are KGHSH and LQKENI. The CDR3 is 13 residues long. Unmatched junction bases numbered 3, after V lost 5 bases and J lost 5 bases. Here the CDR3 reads CASSTGTDNEQFF. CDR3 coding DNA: TGTGCCAGCTCAACTGGGACAGACAATGAGCAGTTCTTC.

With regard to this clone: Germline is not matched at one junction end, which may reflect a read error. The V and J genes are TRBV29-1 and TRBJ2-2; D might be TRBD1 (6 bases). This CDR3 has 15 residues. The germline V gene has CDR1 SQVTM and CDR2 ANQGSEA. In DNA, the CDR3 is TGCAGCGCTGAACAGGGATTCGGGAACACCGGGGAGCTGTTTTTT. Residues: CSAEQGFGNTGELFF.

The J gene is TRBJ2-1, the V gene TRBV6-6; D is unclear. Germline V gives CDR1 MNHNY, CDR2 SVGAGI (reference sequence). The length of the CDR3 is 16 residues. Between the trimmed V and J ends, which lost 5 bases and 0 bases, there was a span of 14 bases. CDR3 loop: CASSGIQASSYNEQFF. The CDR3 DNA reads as TGTGCCAGCAGTGGTATTCAGGCTAGCTCCTACAATGAGCAGTTCTTC.